The 20 T cell receptor beta chains listed next were all sequenced from one sample in a study of Tregs in tolerant kidney transplant recipients. Related graft donors supplied nonmyeloablative bone marrow transplants, and mixed chimerism was transient. The repertoire was sequenced with immunoSEQ multiplex PCR; TCRdb's copy has only in-frame clones and lacks some. The sample shows about 52,000 clones, roughly nine tenths of them seen only once. The sequencing here drew on CD8+ T cells from blood (PBMCs), taken 24 months after the transplant. The origin of the receptors is a human patient who received a combined kidney and bone marrow transplant. The T cells may partly be graft donor cells.

The CDR3 DNA reads TGTGCCAGCAGCAAAAGCGGTTGTGGGCTTCGAAGGACTAGCAGGTCCAATGAGCAGTTCTTC. Amino acids: CASSKSGCGLRRTSRSNEQFF. The chain is built from TRBV21-1 and TRBJ2-1; whether TRBD2, the table's D call, matches the DNA was not checked. TRBV21-1 is a documented pseudogene. This CDR3 is built from 21 residues.

This chain links TRBV19 with TRBJ2-1; unclear D gene. The V end was cut by 7 bases, the J end by 0 bases, with 10 bases between. The CDR3 sequence is 14 residues long. Germline-derived CDR1 and CDR2 are LNHDA and SQIVND (reference sequence). In DNA, the CDR3 is TGTGCCAGTAATCCTATGAGCTCCTACAATGAGCAGTTCTTC. It specifies CASNPMSSYNEQFF.

The J gene is TRBJ2-5, the V gene TRBV18, with TRBD1 matching 9 bases. The CDR3 contains 15 residues. In germline, CDR1 is KGHSH, CDR2 LQKENI. V dropped 3 bases and J dropped 5; count of bases not matched to a gene: 7. This CDR3 is CASSPEQQGAETQYF. The CDR3 coding sequence is TGTGCCAGCTCACCTGAACAACAGGGGGCTGAGACCCAGTACTTC.

DNA for the CDR3: TGCGCCAGCAGCCAAGATTTCGACAGGGGGATGTTCGGTGAGGACACTGAAGCTTTCTTT. Translation: CASSQDFDRGMFGEDTEAFF. The rearrangement joins TRBV4-3 to TRBJ1-1; TRBD1 agrees at 9 bases. This CDR3 is built from 20 residues. The trim removed 0 bases at V and 3 bases at J, leaving 17 bases unmatched. The germline CDR1 and CDR2 sequences are LGHNA and YSLEER.

The chain has TRBV6-1 and TRBJ2-7; TRBD1 is a possible D gene (6 bases). Between the trimmed V and J ends, which lost 5 bases and 2 bases, there was a span of 10 bases. Germline assignment: CDR1 MNHNS and CDR2 SASEGT. CDR3 size: 13 residues. CDR3: CASSTTGPYEQYF. The CDR3 bases are TGTGCCAGCAGTACGACAGGACCCTACGAGCAGTACTTC.

This chain connects TRBV4-1 to TRBJ2-7; 8 nucleotides agree with TRBD2. V dropped 0 bases and J dropped 2; count of bases not matched to a gene: 12. Per germline, CDR1 MGHRA and CDR2 YSYEKL. CDR3 size: 18 residues. This CDR3 reads CASSQDRPSGYTTYEQYF. Written as DNA, the CDR3 is TGCGCCAGCAGCCAAGATAGGCCTAGCGGGTATACTACCTACGAGCAGTACTTC.

The chain couples TRBV23-1 to TRBJ2-7, with TRBD2 identical over 13 bases. TRBV23-1 is designated an ORF whose function remains uncertain. Trimming took 3 bases from V and 2 from J; bases not matched to a gene: 4. CDR3 length equals 16 residues. CDR3 DNA: TGCGCCAGCAGTCAGGGGGGGACTAGCGGGACCTACGAGCAGTACTTC. Translated, it gives CASSQGGTSGTYEQYF.

The genes are TRBV6-5 and TRBJ1-1; unclear D gene. This CDR3 spans 13 amino acids. The germline V gene encodes CDR1 MNHEY and CDR2 SVGAGI. With 6 bases removed from V and 4 bases from J, the gap between germline ends came to 12 bases. The CDR3 is CASRYRVVTEAFF. DNA of the CDR3: TGTGCCAGCAGGTACCGGGTGGTCACTGAAGCTTTCTTT.

The V and J genes are TRBV6-1 and TRBJ1-5; 8 bases are shared with TRBD1. Losses at the gene ends were 5 bases for V and 2 bases for J; bases not matched to a gene: 2. In germline, CDR1 is MNHNS, CDR2 SASEGT. The CDR3 is 14 amino acids. The CDR3 DNA is TGTGCCAGCAGTCTGACAGGGGGCAATCAGCCCCAGCATTTT. Its protein product is CASSLTGGNQPQHF.

For this clone: This sample also contains other DNA sequences that code for the same CDR3. V gene TRBV7-2 combines with J gene TRBJ1-6; D perhaps matches TRBD1 (6 bases). CDR3 length equals 18 residues. Germline lookup yields CDR1 SGHTA and CDR2 FQGNSA. The V end was cut by 8 bases, the J end by 0 bases, with 20 bases between. CDR3 DNA: TGTGCCAGCGGAAAGGGACACCTTATCAGCTCCTATAATTCACCCCTCCACTTT. It is translated as CASGKGHLISSYNSPLHF.

This chain connects TRBV4-2 to TRBJ2-2, with TRBD2 matching 11 bases. The germline V gene has CDR1 LGHNA and CDR2 YNFKEQ. The CDR3 consists of 16 residues. With 0 bases clipped from V and 6 bases from J, the junction kept 3 bases outside the gene matches. CDR3 sequence: CASSQEASGGPGELFF. In nucleotides, the CDR3 is TGTGCCAGCAGCCAAGAGGCTAGCGGGGGGCCCGGGGAGCTGTTTTTT.

The V gene is TRBV27, the J gene TRBJ1-1; D gene ambiguous. The CDR3 runs 14 residues. CDR1 and CDR2 (germline): MNHEY, SMNVEV (reference sequence). Trimming took 4 bases from V and 1 from J, leaving 10 bases between them. DNA for the CDR3: TGTGCCAGCAGTTACGGAGGTCGGAACACTGAAGCTTTCTTT. It codes for CASSYGGRNTEAFF.

The chain links TRBV11-1 to TRBJ1-3, with D uncertain. The germline CDR1 and CDR2 sequences are SGHAT and FQDESV (reference sequence). With 3 bases removed from V and 4 bases from J, the gap between germline ends came to 10 bases. The CDR3 loop spans 14 amino acids. In nucleotides, the CDR3 is TGTGCCAGCAGCTTGCGGAGATCAGGAAACACCATATATTTT. Translating gives CASSLRRSGNTIYF.

V and J are TRBV25-1 and TRBJ2-7, with 7 bases aligning to TRBD2. V was pared by 8 bases and J by 0 bases, with 10 bases of the junction left unmatched. This CDR3 contains 15 residues. Germline-derived CDR1 and CDR2 are MGHDK and SYGVNS. The CDR3 spells CASPLAVGSSYEQYF. DNA of the CDR3: TGTGCCAGCCCCCTAGCGGTCGGCAGCTCCTACGAGCAGTACTTC.

This clone was seen once. V is TRBV27 and J is TRBJ1-1; D unresolved. V shed 6 bases and J shed 0 bases, with 14 bases lying between them. The CDR3 has 15 amino acids. The germline V gene encodes CDR1 MNHEY and CDR2 SMNVEV (reference sequence). The CDR3 sequence is CASRPRTVVNTEAFF. CDR3 nucleotide sequence: TGTGCCAGCAGACCCAGAACAGTTGTGAACACTGAAGCTTTCTTT.

Concerning this clone: The sample holds other DNA sequences that translate to the same CDR3. The rearrangement joins TRBV30 to TRBJ1-6; TRBD1 matches at 10 bases. Per germline, CDR1 GTSNPN and CDR2 SVGIG (reference sequence). The trim removed 4 bases at V and 7 bases at J, leaving 4 bases unmatched. The CDR3 is 14 amino acids. The chain's CDR3 is CAWNAGQGNSPLHF. The CDR3 bases are TGTGCCTGGAATGCGGGACAGGGGAATTCACCCCTCCACTTT.

The rearrangement joins TRBV7-2 to TRBJ2-2; 11 bases are a match to TRBD2. The germline V gene has CDR1 SGHTA and CDR2 FQGNSA. Trimming at V came to 5 bases and at J to 0 bases, leaving 5 bases not matched to a gene. The CDR3 has 17 residues. This CDR3 is CASSPGLAEPNTGELFF. CDR3 DNA sequence: TGTGCCAGCAGCCCGGGACTAGCGGAACCGAACACCGGGGAGCTGTTTTTT.

The rearrangement uses TRBV27 and TRBJ2-1; D may be TRBD1 (6 bases). The V and J ends lost 4 bases and 0 bases respectively, with 10 bases between them. Germline V lookup: CDR1 MNHEY, CDR2 SMNVEV (reference sequence). CDR3 length: 15 residues. The CDR3 DNA reads as TGTGCCAGCAGTTCTCGAGGGGGCTCCTACAATGAGCAGTTCTTC. This gives the protein CASSSRGGSYNEQFF.

V is TRBV27 and J is TRBJ2-1; 13 nucleotides align to TRBD2. The CDR3 consists of 18 residues. Germline loops: CDR1 MNHEY, CDR2 SMNVEV (reference sequence). Losses at the gene ends were 7 bases for V and 0 bases for J; bases not matched to a gene: 9. CDR3 DNA sequence: TGTGCCAGCACCTTAACTAGCGGGGGGGTTTTCTCCTACAATGAGCAGTTCTTC. Amino acid sequence: CASTLTSGGVFSYNEQFF.

In DNA form, the CDR3 reads TGTGCCAGCAGCTTACAAGGCAGGGACTATGGCTACACCTTC. It encodes CASSLQGRDYGYTF. The J gene is TRBJ1-2, the V gene TRBV7-8; maybe TRBD1 (5 bases). This CDR3 has 14 amino acids. Trimming cost V 2 bases and J 3 bases, with 10 bases left between them. Germline CDR1 SGHVS, CDR2 FQNEAQ.